This TCR beta chain was profiled in a study of Ad26.COV2.S vaccination and SARS-CoV-2 variants. Study conclusions and caveats: Participants given vaccine showed non-spike TCR breadth similar to that of placebo recipients.

Trimming stripped 5 bases from V and 9 bases from J, with 17 bases between. There are 15 residues in the CDR3. Germline CDR1 KGHSH, CDR2 LQKENI. TCRdb keeps only in-frame clones here, not all; method: immunoSEQ multiplex PCR. This table has a few hundred thousand clones, 75% to 90% appearing once. This clone appeared once. As yet, its antigen is unknown. The treatment: 19 received Ad26.COV2.S at low or high dose, single or two shots; several received placebo; per-sample allocation not given. Collection of samples fell on day 63 after the first vaccine or placebo injection. Boston provided a donor who was an adult aged 18-55 years. The shot given was an Ad26 vector that makes Wuhan-strain SARS-CoV-2 spike.

The V call is TRBV18, the J call TRBJ1-6, with D possibly being TRBD1 (5 bases). This sequence was found in a person aged 18-65 years who received the Ad26.COV2.S COVID-19 vaccine or a placebo. The sample here was peripheral blood, taken in a trial of Ad26.COV2.S vaccine versus placebo. CDR3 sequence reads: CASSTPQGGVSPLHF. Here the CDR3 DNA reads TGTGCCAGCTCAACGCCCCAGGGAGGAGTTTCACCCCTCCACTTT.